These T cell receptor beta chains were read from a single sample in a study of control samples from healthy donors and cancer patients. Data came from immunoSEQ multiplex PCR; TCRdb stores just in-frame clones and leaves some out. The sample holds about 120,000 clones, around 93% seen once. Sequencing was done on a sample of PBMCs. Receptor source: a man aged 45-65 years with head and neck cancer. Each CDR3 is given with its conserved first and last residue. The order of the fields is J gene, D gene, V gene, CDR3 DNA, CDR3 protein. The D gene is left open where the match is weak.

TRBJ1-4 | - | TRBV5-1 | TGCGCCAGCTCATCTGCGAATGTCCAGGGAGAAAAACTGTTTTTT | CASSSANVQGEKLFF
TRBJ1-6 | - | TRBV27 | TGTGCCAGCAGTTTATTTGGGGGGATTCGGAATTCACCCCTCCACTTT | CASSLFGGIRNSPLHF
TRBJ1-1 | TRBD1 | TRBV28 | TGTGCCAGCAGTTTAAGTAGGACAGGAACGGCTTTCTTT | CASSLSRTGTAFF
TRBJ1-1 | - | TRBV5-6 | TGTGCCAGCAGCCTGACAGGAACAAGAGGCACTGAAGCTTTCTTT | CASSLTGTRGTEAFF
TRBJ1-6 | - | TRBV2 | TGTGCCAGCAGGGCGGGACGGCACAATTCACCCCTCCACTTT | CASRAGRHNSPLHF
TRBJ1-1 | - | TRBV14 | TGTGCCAGCAGCCAAGATCGGGAGGACACTGAAGCTTTCTTT | CASSQDREDTEAFF
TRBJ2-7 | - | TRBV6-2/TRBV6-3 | TGTGCCAGCAGCCCGACAAAAGACGAGCAGTACTTC | CASSPTKDEQYF
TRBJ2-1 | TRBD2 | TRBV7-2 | TGTGCCAGCAGCTCGGGGGGTAGCGGGGGAACCTACAATGAGCAGTTCTTC | CASSSGGSGGTYNEQFF
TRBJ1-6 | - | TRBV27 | TGTGCCAGCTCGATGGGGGCCCTACTACGCGATTCACCCCTCCACTTT | CASSMGALLRDSPLHF
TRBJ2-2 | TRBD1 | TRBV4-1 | TGCGCCAGCAGCCACGGACAGGAGATTAACACCGGGGAGCTGTTTTTT | CASSHGQEINTGELFF